This T cell receptor beta chain stems from a study of shared clonotypes between healthy human individuals. Clones were sequenced by immunoSEQ multiplex PCR, and TCRdb holds only the in-frame ones, with some missing. The data hold 600,000 to 750,000 clones, with around 77% observed a single time. The CDR3 contains 17 residues. CDR1 and CDR2 (germline): SGHTA, FQGTGA. Trimming shortened V by 5 bases and J by 4 bases, and 21 bases separated the two germline ends. Sequencing was carried out using memory CD4+ T cells sorted from blood. Subset reported: CD45RA-negative fraction. The TCR originated in a woman aged 25 to 39 in good health. The chain combines TRBV7-3 with TRBJ1-3; D remains unclear. The CDR3 spells CASSPTRYRTIGNTIYF. CDR3 nucleotide sequence: TGTGCCAGCAGCCCCACCAGGTACCGCACAATAGGAAACACCATATATTTT. Complete variable domain (other parts from reference TRBV7-3 and TRBJ1-3): GAGVSQTPSNKVTEKGKYVELRCDPISGHTALYWYRQSLGQGPEFLIYFQGTGAADDSGLPNDRFFAVRPEGSVSTLKIQRTERGDSAVYLCASSPTRYRTIGNTIYFGEGSWLTVV.